Shown below are 4 T cell receptor beta chains from a single sample sequenced in a study of T cell responses to AZD1222 COVID-19 vaccine. Sequenced by immunoSEQ multiplex PCR; TCRdb stores in-frame clones only, minus some. In the table there are roughly 33,000 clones, about 84% of which are singletons. The source material was peripheral blood, sampled 28 days after the second AZD1222 dose. The receptors here all came from an adult who received the AZD1222 COVID-19 vaccine.

The chain joins TRBV5-4 to TRBJ2-7, with 9 bases that match TRBD2. The CDR3 loop spans 16 amino acids. Trimming cost V 1 base and J 5 bases; bases outside gene matches: 10. Germline CDR1 SGHNT, CDR2 YYREEE (reference sequence). CDR3 sequence: CASSLKFAGGLDEQYV. CDR3 DNA: TGTGCCAGCAGCTTGAAGTTTGCGGGAGGGCTCGACGAGCAGTACGTC.

This chain links TRBV11-2 with TRBJ2-7; 15 bases align to TRBD2. From germline, CDR1 is SGHAT and CDR2 FQNNGV. V lost 4 bases to trimming and J lost 6 bases; unmatched junction nucleotides: 10. CDR3 size: 17 residues. CDR3 region: CASSSVAGLAGGGEQYV. DNA for the CDR3: TGTGCCAGCAGCTCCGTCGCCGGACTAGCGGGGGGGGGCGAGCAGTACGTC.

The chain combines TRBV4-1 with TRBJ2-5; D may correspond to TRBD1 or TRBD2 (5 bases each). There are 12 residues in the CDR3. The V gene lost 3 bases and the J gene lost 9 bases, with 11 bases spanning the gap. Germline CDR1 MGHRA, CDR2 YSYEKL. CDR3 sequence: CASSQGESAQYF. The CDR3 DNA reads TGCGCCAGCAGCCAGGGGGAATCGGCCCAGTACTTC.

Only a few counts were recorded for this clone. The genes are TRBV7-9 and TRBJ1-5, with a possible D match to TRBD1 (5 bases). The V gene lost 1 base and the J gene lost 7 bases, with 17 bases spanning the gap. Germline V lookup: CDR1 SEHNR, CDR2 FQNEAQ (reference sequence). The CDR3 runs 16 residues. CDR3 loop: CASSLGETPQGQPQHF. CDR3 coding DNA: TGTGCCAGCAGCTTAGGAGAGACCCCGCAGGGCCAGCCCCAGCATTTT. The full variable domain, its missing parts supplied by reference TRBV7-9 and TRBJ1-5, is DTGVSQNPRHKITKRGQNVTFRCDPISEHNRLYWYRQTLGQGPEFLTYFQNEAQLEKSRLLSDRFSAERPKGSFSTLEIQRTEQGDSAMYLCASSLGETPQGQPQHFGDGTRLSIL.